The text below deals with one T cell receptor beta chain. Its antigen is undetermined. This entry is derived from a study of Ad26.COV2.S vaccination and SARS-CoV-2 variants. Study details: Recipients of Ad26.COV2.S got it intramuscularly, once or twice 56 days apart.

The study's findings and limits: Vaccinated and placebo-treated recipients had similar non-spike TCR breadth.

CDR1 SGDLS and CDR2 YYNGEE come from the germline V gene. This CDR3 has 15 amino acids. The junction had 7 bases not matched to a gene; V was cut back by 4 bases and J by 7 bases. Noted treatment: 19 received Ad26.COV2.S at low or high dose, single or two shots; roughly five received placebo; per-sample allocation not given. Vaccine and placebo recipients were sampled on day 63 after the first injection. Using immunoSEQ multiplex PCR, the repertoire was profiled, and TCRdb retains in-frame clones only, with some absent. The profile shows more than 400,000 clones, 90% of them singletons. Sequencing was performed on peripheral blood, taken in a trial of Ad26.COV2.S vaccine versus placebo. This receptor was taken from a person aged 18-60 years who received the Ad26.COV2.S COVID-19 vaccine or a placebo. V is TRBV9 and J is TRBJ2-1; 11 bases are a match to TRBD1. The CDR3: CASSPGTGGWNEQFF. CDR3 sequence (DNA): TGTGCCAGCAGCCCGGGGACAGGGGGGTGGAATGAGCAGTTCTTC. Filled out from reference TRBV9 and TRBJ2-1, the complete variable domain reads DSGVTQTPKHLITATGQRVTLRCSPRSGDLSVYWYQQSLDQGLQFLIQYYNGEERAKGNILERFSAQQFPDLHSELNLSSLELGDSALYFCASSPGTGGWNEQFFGPGTRLTVL.